This entry lists 25 T cell receptor beta chains sequenced from one sample in a study of T cell responses to AZD1222 COVID-19 vaccine. Assay used: immunoSEQ multiplex PCR; TCRdb lists only in-frame clones, some missing. The table includes over 100,000 clones, just over 90% detected once. The sequences come from peripheral blood, collected on day 0 of AZD1222 vaccination. These receptors were collected from an adult in good health.

The chain joins TRBV30 to TRBJ2-3, with D unresolved. The germline V gene has CDR1 GTSNPN and CDR2 SVGIG (reference sequence). This CDR3 region has 12 residues. The V end lost 5 bases, the J end lost 1 base, and 7 bases lay between the germline ends. In nucleotides, the CDR3 is TGTGCCTGGGGGCCCCGCACAGATACGCAGTATTTT. Protein sequence: CAWGPRTDTQYF.

This chain uses TRBV2 with TRBJ1-5; tentative D call: TRBD1 (6 bases). Germline CDR1 and CDR2: SNHLY and FYNNEI. With 7 bases removed from V and 0 bases from J, the gap between germline ends came to 16 bases. CDR3 length: 16 residues. The CDR3 loop is CASTNRQVYSNQPQHF. Written as DNA, the CDR3 is TGTGCCAGCACCAATAGACAGGTTTATAGCAATCAGCCCCAGCATTTT.

The V and J genes are TRBV7-2 and TRBJ1-2, with D uncertain. The V end was cut by 7 bases, the J end by 6 bases, with 12 bases between. The CDR3 length is 12 residues. The V gene's germline CDR1 is SGHTA and CDR2 FQGNSA. CDR3 in DNA: TGTGCCAGCACGAATCCAAGGGATGGCTACACCTTC. It is translated as CASTNPRDGYTF.

This chain links TRBV11-3 with TRBJ2-2, with TRBD2 identical over 11 bases. This CDR3 comprises 15 residues. Germline V lookup: CDR1 SGHNT, CDR2 YENEEA. The J segment lost 6 bases and the V segment lost 3 bases, leaving 3 bases of the junction unmatched. The CDR3 region has the DNA TGTGCCAGCAGCTTTAGCGGGGGGGCCTCCGGGGAGCTGTTTTTT. Its protein product is CASSFSGGASGELFF.

The chain carries TRBV6-1 and TRBJ1-2; tentative D call: TRBD1 (5 bases). V dropped 0 bases and J dropped 8 bases, with 13 bases sitting between them. The CDR3 runs to 14 residues. Germline V gene data show CDR1 as MNHNS and CDR2 as SASEGT. The CDR3 DNA is TGTGCCAGCAGTGAAGCGCTCGGGGCAGGGGGCTACACCTTC. Translation: CASSEALGAGGYTF.

V gene TRBV9 combines with J gene TRBJ1-3; 8 nucleotides align to TRBD1. The trim removed 3 bases at V and 4 bases at J, leaving 9 bases unmatched. Germline CDR1 SGDLS, CDR2 YYNGEE. The CDR3 is 16 residues long. The CDR3 region has the DNA TGTGCCAGCAGCGCCCGGCAGGGGGCTATAGGAAACACCATATATTTT. This sequence encodes CASSARQGAIGNTIYF.

This chain joins TRBV12-5 and TRBJ2-3; no firm D call. The CDR3 totals 13 residues. Trimming took 4 bases from V and 2 from J, leaving 7 bases between them. CDR1 is LGHNT, CDR2 FRNRAP, per germline. The CDR3 DNA is TGTGCTAGTGGTTCCGATATCACAGATACGCAGTATTTT. Its translation is CASGSDITDTQYF.

The chain has TRBV19 and TRBJ1-2, with TRBD1 matching over 7 bases. Germline CDR1 LNHDA, CDR2 SQIVND (reference sequence). This CDR3 has 14 residues. V was pared by 4 bases and J by 4 bases, with 6 bases of the junction left unmatched. DNA of the CDR3: TGTGCCAGTAGTAACCGACAGGGAATCTATGGCTACACCTTC. This gives the protein CASSNRQGIYGYTF.

The chain combines TRBV27 with TRBJ2-7, with TRBD1 as a possible D gene (5 bases). The germline V and J ends were trimmed by 8 bases and 3 bases, with 14 bases remaining between them. Germline V gene sequence: CDR1 MNHEY, CDR2 SMNVEV (reference sequence). CDR3 size: 13 residues. CDR3 region: CASGIDSNYEQYF. CDR3 nucleotides: TGTGCCAGCGGAATCGACAGCAACTACGAGCAGTACTTC.

The rearrangement joins TRBV5-4 to TRBJ2-6; D remains ambiguous. Germline-derived CDR1 and CDR2 are SGHNT and YYREEE (reference sequence). With 9 bases removed from V and 2 bases from J, the gap between germline ends came to 9 bases. This CDR3 has 13 residues. CDR3 nucleotides: TGTGCCACCGCCAGTCCTGGGGCCAACGTCCTGACTTTC. Translating it yields CATASPGANVLTF. Based on the CDR3 plus reference TRBV5-4 and TRBJ2-6, the full variable domain is ETGVTQSPTHLIKTRGQQVTLRCSSQSGHNTVSWYQQALGQGPQFIFQYYREEENGRGNFPPRFSGLQFPNYSSELNVNALELDDSALYLCATASPGANVLTFGAGSRLTVL.

The V call is TRBV5-8, the J call TRBJ2-2; possibly TRBD2 for D (5 bases). CDR1 SGHTS and CDR2 YDEGEE come from the germline V gene. The CDR3 is made up of 19 amino acids. The germline V and J ends were trimmed by 1 base and 0 bases, with 19 bases remaining between them. Here the CDR3 reads CASSLFFAGQYTNTGELFF. The CDR3 DNA is TGTGCCAGCAGCTTGTTTTTTGCGGGCCAATACACGAACACCGGGGAGCTGTTTTTT.

The CDR3 sequence is CASILGAGVYEQYF. For the CDR3, the DNA is TGTGCCAGCATCCTAGGGGCGGGTGTCTACGAGCAGTACTTC. The chain combines TRBV28 with TRBJ2-7; D may be TRBD1 or TRBD2 (5 bases each). V shed 7 bases and J shed 3 bases, with 16 bases lying between them. CDR1 is MDHEN and CDR2 is SYDVKM in the germline V gene. This CDR3 has 14 amino acids.

This chain uses TRBV9 with TRBJ1-5; 8 bases map to TRBD1. After removal of 4 bases from V and 0 bases from J, the junction contained 15 bases not matched to a gene. The CDR3 is made up of 19 amino acids. Germline loops: CDR1 SGDLS, CDR2 YYNGEE. The chain's CDR3 is CASSSPGGGLAHSNQPQHF. The CDR3 DNA follows: TGTGCCAGCAGCTCACCAGGGGGCGGACTCGCCCATAGCAATCAGCCCCAGCATTTT. The variable domain in full, with the rest retrieved from reference TRBV9 and TRBJ1-5, is DSGVTQTPKHLITATGQRVTLRCSPRSGDLSVYWYQQSLDQGLQFLIQYYNGEERAKGNILERFSAQQFPDLHSELNLSSLELGDSALYFCASSSPGGGLAHSNQPQHFGDGTRLSIL.

This chain links TRBV7-6 with TRBJ2-7; D possibly matches TRBD1 or TRBD2 (6 bases each). The germline gives CDR1 SGHVS, CDR2 FNYEAQ. Trimming pared 1 base from V and 0 bases from J, leaving 10 bases between. The CDR3 sequence is 15 residues long. DNA for the CDR3: TGTGCCAGCAGCTTAGAGGGGGGTACCTCCTACGAGCAGTACTTC. The encoded protein is CASSLEGGTSYEQYF.

This clone was seen a handful of times. This chain uses TRBV18 with TRBJ1-2; D may be TRBD1 (6 bases). The CDR3 is made up of 15 amino acids. Trimming left V 3 bases short and J 3 bases short, with 14 bases between. Germline V CDR1 and CDR2: KGHSH, LQKENI. CDR3 region: CASSPETGGHYGYTF. The CDR3 DNA sequence: TGTGCCAGCTCACCCGAGACAGGCGGACACTATGGCTACACCTTC.

J is TRBJ2-5 and V is TRBV7-7, with TRBD2 as a possible D gene (6 bases). The CDR3 consists of 13 residues. In germline, CDR1 is SSHAT, CDR2 FNYEAQ (reference sequence). In nucleotides, the CDR3 is TGTGCTAGCGGCGAGGGGACCCGGCAGCCCCAGTACTTC. It specifies CASGEGTRQPQYF.

The rearrangement joins TRBV5-4 to TRBJ2-5; 8 bases match TRBD2. J lost 4 bases, V lost 4 bases, and 9 bases had no gene match. CDR1 and CDR2 (germline): SGHNT, YYREEE (reference sequence). This CDR3 comprises 15 residues. The CDR3 coding sequence is TGTGCCAGCAGCCAAACAGCGGGGGAAAGAGAGACCCAGTACTTC. Amino acid sequence: CASSQTAGERETQYF. The variable domain in full, completed from reference TRBV5-4 and TRBJ2-5, reads ETGVTQSPTHLIKTRGQQVTLRCSSQSGHNTVSWYQQALGQGPQFIFQYYREEENGRGNFPPRFSGLQFPNYSSELNVNALELDDSALYLCASSQTAGERETQYFGPGTRLLVL.

In this sample, this clone turned up once. This chain uses TRBV6-5 with TRBJ2-7, with TRBD1 identical over 7 bases. The V gene's germline CDR1 is MNHEY and CDR2 SVGAGI. This CDR3 has 15 residues. V lost 4 bases, J lost 2 bases, and 8 bases stayed unmatched. CDR3 sequence reads: CASSSGTALTYEQYF. The DNA of the CDR3 is TGTGCCAGCAGTTCCGGGACAGCGCTAACCTACGAGCAGTACTTC.

The rearrangement links TRBV7-3 to TRBJ2-3, with D possibly matching TRBD1 (5 bases). This CDR3 has 14 residues. V gave up 2 bases and J gave up 0 bases, with 6 bases separating them. In germline, CDR1 is SGHTA, CDR2 FQGTGA. The CDR3 bases are TGTGCCAGCAGCTTACGACAGAGCACAGATACGCAGTATTTT. It yields the protein CASSLRQSTDTQYF.

The J gene is TRBJ1-2, the V gene TRBV13, with unresolved D. Germline CDR1 is PRHDT and CDR2 is FYEKMQ (reference sequence). Trimming took off 6 bases at V and 0 bases at J, with 14 bases between the two ends. The CDR3 totals 15 residues. The CDR3 sequence: CASRLGAGPNYGYTF. For the CDR3, the DNA is TGTGCCAGCAGGTTGGGTGCCGGGCCTAACTATGGCTACACCTTC.

This clone was recorded only once. The chain couples TRBV4-1 to TRBJ1-2, with D perhaps TRBD1 (6 bases). V was cut by 0 bases and J by 4 bases, with 18 bases left in between. There are 17 residues in the CDR3. CDR1 is MGHRA, CDR2 YSYEKL, per germline. The CDR3 sequence is CASSQENRVEASYGYTF. CDR3 in DNA: TGCGCCAGCAGCCAAGAAAACAGGGTGGAGGCAAGCTATGGCTACACCTTC.

The chain recombines TRBV9 with TRBJ1-5, with 7 bases identical to TRBD1. CDR1 is SGDLS, CDR2 YYNGEE, per germline. There are 13 residues in the CDR3. V gave up 4 bases and J gave up 5 bases; unmatched junction bases: 3. CDR3 amino acids: CASSRGQHQPQHF. The CDR3 DNA reads TGTGCCAGCAGCCGGGGACAGCATCAGCCCCAGCATTTT.

The chain links TRBV7-2 to TRBJ2-2; a possible D gene is TRBD2 (5 bases). CDR1 is SGHTA and CDR2 is FQGNSA in the germline V gene. Between the trimmed V and J ends, which lost 5 bases and 11 bases, there was a span of 18 bases. There are 14 residues in the CDR3. CDR3 DNA sequence: TGTGCCAGCAGCCCCTGGACGGGGATAGGAGAGCTGTTTTTT. This sequence encodes CASSPWTGIGELFF.

In its sample, this clone was seen once. The CDR3 DNA sequence: TGTGCCAGCAGCCGGGAGGTAGCGCCGAGTAGCATTCAGTACTTC. Amino acid sequence: CASSREVAPSSIQYF. V and J are TRBV5-4 and TRBJ2-4; 7 positions match TRBD2. The CDR3 contains 15 residues. V lost 4 bases and J lost 9; bases outside the gene matches: 13. Germline V gene data show CDR1 as SGHNT and CDR2 as YYREEE (reference sequence).

The genes are TRBV27 and TRBJ1-5; D unresolved. The CDR3 length is 12 residues. V gave up 4 bases and J gave up 6 bases, with 7 bases separating them. CDR1 and CDR2 (germline): MNHEY, SMNVEV (reference sequence). The CDR3, as DNA: TGTGCCAGCAGTTCCGTGAGTCAGCCCCAGCATTTT. This sequence encodes CASSSVSQPQHF.